This TCR beta chain was sequenced during a study of blood T cells in healthy people across ages. General study points: Donor CMV status, an unknown factor, possibly confounded changes in expanded clonotypes.

As for this clonotype: What it binds is not known.

Primed by a sample-barcoded 5' primer and a J-beta primer mix, a second PCR proceeded for roughly 7 to 12 cycles. TCRdb reanalysed the 5' RACE reads using MiXCR and keeps one entry per CDR3 protein. This sample carries fewer than 2 million distinct CDR3 sequences, 39% of them seen once, and the ten largest clones take roughly 23%. Extraction yielded at least 5 micrograms of total RNA per sample. The CDR3 is made up of 16 amino acids. V was clipped by 2 bases and J by 7 bases; unmatched bases: 10. From germline, CDR1 is MNHEY and CDR2 SVGAGI. The clonotype originates from a human donor in good health. The source material was blood. V gene TRBV6-5 combines with J gene TRBJ2-1, with 8 nucleotides matching TRBD2. The CDR3 nucleotides are TGTGCCAGCAGTTACGCCGGGGGGGGCCTAACGAATGAGCAGTTCTTC. It is translated as CASSYAGGGLTNEQFF.